These 31 T cell receptor beta chains were sequenced from one sample in a study of T-cell reconstitution after alpha-beta-depleted transplantation in children. Unique molecular identifiers were built into the TCRbeta library. TCRdb used MiXCR to reprocess the PCR reads, holding one entry per CDR3 protein. The sample carries approximately 800,000 distinct CDR3 sequences, 15% to 20% recorded once. The sequences come from PBMCs, mostly from graft donor cells, collected 360 days after TCRalphabeta/CD19-depleted stem cell transplant. The receptors come from a male patient aged 10 to 17 who had a stem cell transplant for acute lymphoblastic leukemia, so the T cells may come from the graft donor.

This clonotype has just a few counts. This chain joins TRBV7-9 and TRBJ2-1; 9 bases align to TRBD2. V lost 5 bases and J lost 5; bases outside the gene matches: 7. In germline, CDR1 is SEHNR, CDR2 FQNEAQ (reference sequence). CDR3 length: 15 residues. The CDR3 sequence: CASSRLAALDNEQFF. In DNA form, the CDR3 reads TGTGCCAGCAGCCGACTAGCGGCCTTAGACAATGAGCAGTTCTTC.

The rearrangement joins TRBV6-1 to TRBJ2-1; 10 nucleotides agree with TRBD1. The germline V gene encodes CDR1 MNHNS and CDR2 SASEGT. The CDR3 is 16 residues long. V gave up 7 bases and J gave up 8 bases; unmatched junction bases: 14. CDR3 coding DNA: TGTGCCAGCAACCCAAAGGACAGGGGGTACGGTGATGAGCAGTTCTTC. Its protein product is CASNPKDRGYGDEQFF.

The rearrangement links TRBV12-3 or TRBV12-4 to TRBJ2-7, with 7 bases matching TRBD2. The CDR3 is made up of 16 amino acids. The V and J ends lost 6 bases and 2 bases, in that order; junction bases with no gene match: 13. The CDR3 reads CASRPSKAGAAYEQYF. The CDR3, as DNA: TGTGCCAGCAGACCCTCTAAGGCGGGAGCCGCCTACGAGCAGTACTTC.

There are a few counts of this clonotype. The rearrangement links TRBV12-3 or TRBV12-4 to TRBJ2-1, with TRBD2 matching over 7 bases. Trimming cost V 6 bases and J 4 bases; bases outside gene matches: 6. The CDR3 spans 14 residues. As DNA, the CDR3 is TGTGCCAGCAGGATTTCCGGGGGGTACAATGAGCAGTTCTTC. Protein sequence: CASRISGGYNEQFF.

This clonotype was observed a handful of times. The chain links TRBV4-2 to TRBJ2-3, with 11 bases that match TRBD2. Trimming cost V 6 bases and J 6 bases; bases outside gene matches: 5. Germline loops: CDR1 LGHNA, CDR2 YNFKEQ. The CDR3 runs 14 residues. The CDR3 DNA is TGTGCCAGCAGGTATACTAGCGGGAGTGATACGCAGTATTTT. It is translated as CASRYTSGSDTQYF.

This clonotype has only a few counts. The rearrangement joins TRBV28 to TRBJ1-2; possibly TRBD1 for D (6 bases). There are 14 residues in the CDR3. V was cut by 8 bases and J by 4 bases, with 17 bases left in between. Looked up from germline, CDR1 is MDHEN and CDR2 is SYDVKM. This chain's CDR3 is CASRTVPGSYGYTF. The CDR3 DNA sequence: TGTGCCAGCCGGACAGTTCCTGGGAGCTATGGCTACACCTTC.

J is TRBJ2-5 and V is TRBV4-1; 7 nucleotides agree with TRBD2. Trimming took 1 base from V and 9 from J; bases not matched to a gene: 11. CDR1 MGHRA and CDR2 YSYEKL come from the germline V gene. CDR3 length: 15 amino acids. The CDR3 spells CASSQGTWGGGSQYF. As DNA, the CDR3 is TGCGCCAGCAGCCAAGGGACGTGGGGGGGTGGGTCCCAGTACTTC.

Here the CDR3 reads CASSWTGGFSENIQYF. CDR3 bases: TGTGCCAGCAGCTGGACAGGGGGCTTTTCAGAGAACATTCAGTACTTC. The genes are TRBV5-4 and TRBJ2-4, with 11 bases fitting TRBD1. Trimming took 3 bases from V and 7 from J; bases not matched to a gene: 9. CDR1 and CDR2 (germline): SGHNT, YYREEE (reference sequence). The CDR3 spans 16 residues.

This clonotype has a count of ten or more. The chain recombines TRBV7-9 with TRBJ2-7; no firm D call. Trimming left V 4 bases short and J 4 bases short, with 8 bases between. Germline CDR1 is SEHNR and CDR2 is FQNEAQ (reference sequence). The CDR3 has 12 residues. The CDR3 protein is CASSSLDYEQYF. CDR3 nucleotide sequence: TGTGCCAGCAGCTCCTTAGATTACGAGCAGTACTTC.

The chain is built from TRBV5-1 and TRBJ2-5, with TRBD1 identical over 7 bases. V dropped 0 bases and J dropped 1; count of bases not matched to a gene: 3. This CDR3 is 15 amino acids long. Germline CDR1 reads SGHRS; CDR2 reads YFSETQ. CDR3: CASSLGPGGQETQYF. CDR3 nucleotide sequence: TGCGCCAGCAGCTTGGGGCCAGGGGGCCAAGAGACCCAGTACTTC.

This clonotype was counted only a few times. V gene TRBV5-1 combines with J gene TRBJ2-7; D may correspond to TRBD1 or TRBD2 (6 bases each). Deletions cut 0 bases from V and 3 bases from J, with 13 bases between. This CDR3 spans 15 amino acids. Germline CDR1 reads SGHRS; CDR2 reads YFSETQ. CDR3 region: CASSLAWGAVYEQYF. Written as DNA, the CDR3 is TGCGCCAGCAGCTTGGCGTGGGGGGCAGTCTACGAGCAGTACTTC.

This clonotype was found a few times. The rearrangement joins TRBV4-1 to TRBJ1-4, with 11 bases matching TRBD1. The length of the CDR3 is 16 residues. CDR1 is MGHRA, CDR2 YSYEKL, per germline. Trimming cost V 1 base and J 5 bases; bases outside gene matches: 3. The CDR3 here is CASSQGTGGLNEKLFF. The CDR3 DNA reads TGCGCCAGCAGCCAAGGGACAGGGGGCCTAAATGAAAAACTGTTTTTT.

This chain uses TRBV2 with TRBJ2-5; tentatively, D is TRBD1 or TRBD2 (6 bases each). The length of the CDR3 is 16 residues. Germline V gives CDR1 SNHLY, CDR2 FYNNEI. Trimming took 5 bases from V and 3 from J, leaving 19 bases between them. DNA of the CDR3: TGTGCCAGCAGTTTAAGACAGGAGTGGAGGGAAGAGACCCAGTACTTC. It is translated as CASSLRQEWREETQYF.

This clonotype occurred many times. V is TRBV7-9 and J is TRBJ2-7; TRBD1 agrees at 11 bases. CDR3 length equals 15 residues. CDR1 and CDR2 from the germline V gene are SEHNR and FQNEAQ (reference sequence). Trimming cost V 6 bases and J 4 bases; bases outside gene matches: 8. The CDR3 spells CASSYRTGGTYEQYF. CDR3 DNA sequence: TGTGCCAGCAGTTATCGGACAGGGGGCACTTACGAGCAGTACTTC.

This clonotype was observed a handful of times. The rearrangement joins TRBV11-2 to TRBJ2-5; the D call may be TRBD1 or TRBD2 (5 bases each). The germline CDR1 and CDR2 sequences are SGHAT and FQNNGV. CDR3 length: 14 amino acids. Deletions cut 4 bases from V and 6 bases from J, with 15 bases between. The CDR3 region is CASSSVLSGQTQYF. The CDR3 nucleotides are TGTGCCAGCAGCTCCGTCCTCTCGGGGCAGACCCAGTACTTC.

The chain combines TRBV29-1 with TRBJ2-2; 9 bases agree with TRBD1. V lost 6 bases, J lost 6 bases, and 8 bases stayed unmatched. Per the germline V gene, CDR1 is SQVTM and CDR2 is ANQGSEA. This CDR3 has 14 amino acids. The chain's CDR3 is CSVHPGQGAGELFF. CDR3 bases: TGCAGCGTCCACCCGGGACAGGGCGCCGGGGAGCTGTTTTTT.

The chain has TRBV2 and TRBJ2-7, with D perhaps given as TRBD1 or TRBD2 (5 bases each). Germline V CDR1 and CDR2: SNHLY, FYNNEI. CDR3 length: 13 amino acids. CDR3 DNA: TGTGGACTCGCCGGGACGGCGCCCTACGAGCAGTACTTC. This encodes CGLAGTAPYEQYF.

This clonotype was seen at least ten times. V usage is TRBV20-1 and J usage is TRBJ2-5; D is possibly TRBD2 (6 bases). CDR1 DFQATT and CDR2 SNEGSKA come from the germline V gene (reference sequence). The CDR3 totals 15 residues. V was cut by 2 bases and J by 0 bases, with 13 bases left in between. The CDR3 reads CSARMAGWYQETQYF. The CDR3 nucleotides are TGCAGTGCTAGAATGGCGGGATGGTACCAAGAGACCCAGTACTTC.

The chain is built from TRBV5-1 and TRBJ1-2; no definite D call. The CDR3 totals 13 residues. V was clipped by 4 bases and J by 2 bases, with 9 bases between them. Germline values: CDR1 SGHRS, CDR2 YFSETQ. The DNA for the CDR3 is TGCGCCAGCAGCCGGCCCCCAAACTATGGCTACACCTTC. This gives the protein CASSRPPNYGYTF.

The chain uses TRBV18 and TRBJ1-3; TRBD1 is a possible D gene (5 bases). V was trimmed by 3 bases and J by 4 bases, leaving 16 bases between them. The CDR3 loop spans 16 amino acids. The V gene's germline CDR1 is KGHSH and CDR2 LQKENI. The CDR3 reads CASSPTLTGSGNTIYF. The DNA of the CDR3 is TGTGCCAGCTCACCTACTCTTACAGGTTCCGGAAACACCATATATTTT.

This clonotype has just a few counts. The chain recombines TRBV12-5 with TRBJ2-1; the match to TRBD1 covers 7 bases. V shed 6 bases, J shed 0 bases, and the junction held 5 bases outside the gene matches. The CDR3 sequence is 15 residues long. Looked up from germline, CDR1 is LGHNT and CDR2 is FRNRAP. CDR3 sequence reads: CASGLRDSSYNEQFF. Written as DNA, the CDR3 is TGTGCTAGTGGCCTCCGGGACAGCTCCTACAATGAGCAGTTCTTC.

The chain links TRBV11-2 to TRBJ1-2, with D tentatively TRBD1 (6 bases). There are 16 residues in the CDR3. V lost 5 bases to trimming and J lost 4 bases, with 20 bases between them. Germline V gene data show CDR1 as SGHAT and CDR2 as FQNNGV. CDR3 in amino acids: CASSPWGGAGGYGYTF. Here the CDR3 DNA reads TGTGCCAGCAGCCCTTGGGGGGGGGCTGGAGGCTATGGCTACACCTTC.

The chain links TRBV6-1 to TRBJ2-1, with D hard to call. V was trimmed by 6 bases and J by 2 bases, leaving 14 bases between them. The CDR3 sequence is 15 residues long. Germline V CDR1 and CDR2: MNHNS, SASEGT. The DNA of the CDR3 is TGTGCCAGCAGCTCCCCGGCCGCCGCCTACAATGAGCAGTTCTTC. Translation: CASSSPAAAYNEQFF.

This clonotype was observed many times. The chain carries TRBV7-9 and TRBJ1-6, with D perhaps matching TRBD1 (5 bases). This CDR3 region has 14 residues. The V end lost 6 bases, the J end lost 5 bases, and 11 bases lay between the germline ends. CDR1 SEHNR and CDR2 FQNEAQ come from the germline V gene (reference sequence). Here the CDR3 reads CASRQGLNNSPLHF. The CDR3 bases are TGTGCCAGCAGGCAGGGACTTAATAATTCACCCCTCCACTTT.

This clonotype was seen ten or more times. The chain is built from TRBV10-3 and TRBJ2-3, with unresolved D. With 3 bases removed from V and 5 bases from J, the gap between germline ends came to 12 bases. Germline lookup yields CDR1 ENHRY and CDR2 SYGVKD. The CDR3 is 14 residues long. The CDR3 region is CAISDEARIDTQYF. CDR3 in DNA: TGTGCCATCAGTGACGAGGCAAGGATAGATACGCAGTATTTT.

This clonotype was observed a handful of times. The rearrangement links TRBV20-1 to TRBJ2-5; 8 nucleotides line up with TRBD2. Germline V gene sequence: CDR1 DFQATT, CDR2 SNEGSKA (reference sequence). Trimming at V came to 5 bases and at J to 4 bases, leaving 18 bases not matched to a gene. This CDR3 has 17 amino acids. The chain's CDR3 is CSAAPLLSGRKAETQYF. The CDR3 DNA reads TGCAGTGCTGCGCCACTCCTAAGCGGGAGAAAAGCAGAGACCCAGTACTTC.

The V call is TRBV5-1, the J call TRBJ2-1; D is possibly TRBD1 (5 bases). The CDR3 has 14 amino acids. V was trimmed by 6 bases and J by 2 bases, leaving 12 bases between them. Germline-derived CDR1 and CDR2 are SGHRS and YFSETQ. The CDR3 sequence is CASIKGPPYNEQFF. CDR3 coding DNA: TGCGCCAGCATTAAGGGGCCCCCCTACAATGAGCAGTTCTTC.

V and J are TRBV2 and TRBJ2-3; possibly TRBD2 for D (6 bases). From germline, CDR1 is SNHLY and CDR2 FYNNEI. Trimming took off 3 bases at V and 2 bases at J, with 18 bases between the two ends. This CDR3 contains 17 residues. CDR3 coding DNA: TGTGCCAGCAGTGAGCGTGGATGGGGACTTTCCACAGATACGCAGTATTTT. This translates into CASSERGWGLSTDTQYF.

This clonotype was seen ten or more times. The genes are TRBV2 and TRBJ2-5; D is ambiguous. Trimming stripped 5 bases from V and 3 bases from J, with 10 bases between. CDR3 length: 13 amino acids. From germline, CDR1 is SNHLY and CDR2 FYNNEI. CDR3 in amino acids: CASSSREKETQYF. CDR3 bases: TGTGCCAGCAGTTCCAGAGAAAAAGAGACCCAGTACTTC.

Only one count was recorded for this clonotype. The V call is TRBV7-9, the J call TRBJ1-1; D not resolved. In germline, CDR1 is SEHNR, CDR2 FQNEAQ (reference sequence). With 3 bases removed from V and 5 bases from J, the gap between germline ends came to 16 bases. The CDR3 has 15 amino acids. This CDR3 is CASSFQPPPRTEAFF. The CDR3 bases are TGTGCCAGCAGCTTCCAACCTCCCCCGAGGACTGAAGCTTTCTTT.

This clonotype was detected only a few times. The chain carries TRBV7-8 and TRBJ2-7; 10 bases are shared with TRBD2. The CDR3 sequence is 15 residues long. From germline, CDR1 is SGHVS and CDR2 FQNEAQ. Trimming at V came to 3 bases and at J to 3 bases, leaving 5 bases not matched to a gene. As DNA, the CDR3 is TGTGCCAGCAGCTTCGGACTAGCGGCTCTCTACGAGCAGTACTTC. As protein: CASSFGLAALYEQYF.